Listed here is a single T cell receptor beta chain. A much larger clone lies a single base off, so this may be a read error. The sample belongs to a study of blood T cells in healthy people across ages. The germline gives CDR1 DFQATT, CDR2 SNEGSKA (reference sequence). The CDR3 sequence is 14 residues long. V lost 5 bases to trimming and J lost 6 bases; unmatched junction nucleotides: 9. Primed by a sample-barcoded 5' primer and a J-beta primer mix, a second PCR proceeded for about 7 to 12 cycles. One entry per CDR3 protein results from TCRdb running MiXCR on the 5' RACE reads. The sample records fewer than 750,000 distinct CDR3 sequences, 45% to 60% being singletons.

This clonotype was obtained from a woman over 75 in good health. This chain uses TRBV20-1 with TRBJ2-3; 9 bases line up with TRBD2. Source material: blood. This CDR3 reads CSAAVVAGADTQYF. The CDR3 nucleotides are TGCAGTGCTGCTGTTGTAGCGGGGGCCGATACGCAGTATTTT.